This T cell receptor beta chain was recovered during a study of blood T cell repertoires in COVID-19. V lost 4 bases and J 15 bases, leaving 16 bases between the germline ends. The CDR3 is 12 residues long. In germline, CDR1 is LGHDT, CDR2 YNNKEL (reference sequence). TCRdb's copy holds only in-frame clones and misses some; the assay was immunoSEQ multiplex PCR. The sample has about 260,000 clones, roughly 87% seen once. This chain links TRBV3-1 (or the pseudogene TRBV3-2) with TRBJ2-1; no clear D. Sequenced: peripheral blood. This clonotype originated in a human donor in a cohort sampled during active COVID-19. Here the CDR3 reads CASSLSGGSRFF. As DNA, the CDR3 is TGTGCCAGCAGCCTTTCGGGTGGATCTCGGTTCTTC.